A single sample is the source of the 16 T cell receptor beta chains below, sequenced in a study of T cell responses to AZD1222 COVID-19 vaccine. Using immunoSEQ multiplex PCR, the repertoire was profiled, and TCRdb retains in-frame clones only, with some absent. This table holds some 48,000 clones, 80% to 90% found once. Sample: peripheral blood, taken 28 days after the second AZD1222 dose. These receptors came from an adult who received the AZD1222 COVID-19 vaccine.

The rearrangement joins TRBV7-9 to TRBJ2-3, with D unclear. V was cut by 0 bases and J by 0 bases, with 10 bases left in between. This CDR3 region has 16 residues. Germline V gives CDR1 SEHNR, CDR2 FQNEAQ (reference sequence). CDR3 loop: CASSLALDPSTDTQYF. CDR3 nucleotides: TGTGCCAGCAGCTTAGCGTTAGATCCTAGCACAGATACGCAGTATTTT.

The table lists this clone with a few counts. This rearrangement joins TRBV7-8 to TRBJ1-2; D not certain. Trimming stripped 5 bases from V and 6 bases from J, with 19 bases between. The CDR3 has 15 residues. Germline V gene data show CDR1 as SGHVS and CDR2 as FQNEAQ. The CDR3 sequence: CASSTGWTPGDGYTF. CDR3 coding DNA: TGTGCCAGCAGCACCGGGTGGACCCCCGGGGATGGCTACACCTTC. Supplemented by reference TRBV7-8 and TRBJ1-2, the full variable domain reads GAGVSQSPRYKVAKRGQDVALRCDPISGHVSLFWYQQALGQGPEFLTYFQNEAQLDKSGLPSDRFFAERPEGSVSTLKIQRTQQEDSAVYLCASSTGWTPGDGYTFGSGTRLTVV.

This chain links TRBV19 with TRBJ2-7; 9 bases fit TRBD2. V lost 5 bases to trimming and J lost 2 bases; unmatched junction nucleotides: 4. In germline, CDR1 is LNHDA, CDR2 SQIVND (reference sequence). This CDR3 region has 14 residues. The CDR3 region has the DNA TGTGCCAGTAGTTCGGGACTAGCTACCTACGAGCAGTACTTC. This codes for CASSSGLATYEQYF.

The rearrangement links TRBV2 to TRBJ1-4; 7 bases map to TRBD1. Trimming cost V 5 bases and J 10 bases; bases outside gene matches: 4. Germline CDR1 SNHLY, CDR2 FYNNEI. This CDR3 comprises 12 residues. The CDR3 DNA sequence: TGTGCCAGCAGTACAGGGGTGGGAAAACTGTTTTTT. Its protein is CASSTGVGKLFF.

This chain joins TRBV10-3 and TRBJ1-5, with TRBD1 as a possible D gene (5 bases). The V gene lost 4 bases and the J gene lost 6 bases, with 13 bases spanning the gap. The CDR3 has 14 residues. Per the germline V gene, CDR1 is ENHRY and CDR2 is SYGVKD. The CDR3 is CAISGWQGGQPQHF. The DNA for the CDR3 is TGTGCCATCAGTGGGTGGCAGGGAGGTCAGCCCCAGCATTTT.

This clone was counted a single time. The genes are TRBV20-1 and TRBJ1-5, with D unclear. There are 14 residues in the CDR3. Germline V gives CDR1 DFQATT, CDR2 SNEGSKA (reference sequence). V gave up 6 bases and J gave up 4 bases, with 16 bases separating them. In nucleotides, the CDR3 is TGCAGTGCCAGTACTCAGGAGCTAAATCAGCCCCAGCATTTT. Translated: CSASTQELNQPQHF.

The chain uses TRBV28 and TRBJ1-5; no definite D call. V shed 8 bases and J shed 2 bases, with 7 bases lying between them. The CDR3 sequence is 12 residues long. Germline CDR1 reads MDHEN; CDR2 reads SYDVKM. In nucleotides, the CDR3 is TGTGCCAGCGGGTGGGGCAATCAGCCCCAGCATTTT. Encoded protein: CASGWGNQPQHF.

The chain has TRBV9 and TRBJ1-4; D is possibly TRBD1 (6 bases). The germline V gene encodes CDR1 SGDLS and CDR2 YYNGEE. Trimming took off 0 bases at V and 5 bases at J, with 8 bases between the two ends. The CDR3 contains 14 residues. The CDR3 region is CASSVGQGNEKLFF. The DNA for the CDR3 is TGTGCCAGCAGCGTAGGGCAGGGGAATGAAAAACTGTTTTTT.

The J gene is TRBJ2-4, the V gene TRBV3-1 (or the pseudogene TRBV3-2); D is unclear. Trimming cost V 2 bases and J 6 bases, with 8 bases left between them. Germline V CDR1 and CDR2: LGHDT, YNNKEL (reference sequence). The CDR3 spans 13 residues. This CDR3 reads CASSQSQANIQYF. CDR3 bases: TGTGCCAGCAGCCAATCTCAAGCAAACATTCAGTACTTC.

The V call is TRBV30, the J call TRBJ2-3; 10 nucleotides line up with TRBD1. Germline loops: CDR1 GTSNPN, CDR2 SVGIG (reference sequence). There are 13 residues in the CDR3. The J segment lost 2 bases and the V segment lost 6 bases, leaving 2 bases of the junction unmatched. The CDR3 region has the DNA TGTGCCTGCGACAGGGGGCTCACAGATACGCAGTATTTT. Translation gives CACDRGLTDTQYF.

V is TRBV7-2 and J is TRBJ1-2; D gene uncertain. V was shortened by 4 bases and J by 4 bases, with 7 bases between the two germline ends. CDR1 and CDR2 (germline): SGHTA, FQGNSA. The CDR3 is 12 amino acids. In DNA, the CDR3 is TGTGCCAGCAGCTCGACCCCCTATGGCTACACCTTC. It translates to CASSSTPYGYTF.

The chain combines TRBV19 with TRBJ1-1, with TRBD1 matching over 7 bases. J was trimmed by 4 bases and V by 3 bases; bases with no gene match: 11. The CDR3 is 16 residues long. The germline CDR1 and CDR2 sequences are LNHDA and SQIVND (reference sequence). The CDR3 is CASSIPFDRVSTEAFF. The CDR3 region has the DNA TGTGCCAGTAGTATCCCCTTTGACAGGGTGTCCACTGAAGCTTTCTTT.

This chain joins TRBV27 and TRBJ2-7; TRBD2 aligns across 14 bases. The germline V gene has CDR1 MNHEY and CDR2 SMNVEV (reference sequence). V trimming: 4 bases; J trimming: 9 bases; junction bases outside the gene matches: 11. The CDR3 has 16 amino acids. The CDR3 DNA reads TGTGCCAGCAGTTCGCTTCCGACTAGCGGGAGGGCTACGCAGTACTTC. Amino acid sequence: CASSSLPTSGRATQYF.

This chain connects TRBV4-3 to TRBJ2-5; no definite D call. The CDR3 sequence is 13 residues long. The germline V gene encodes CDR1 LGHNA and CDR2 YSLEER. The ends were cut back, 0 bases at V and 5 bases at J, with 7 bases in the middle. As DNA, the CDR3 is TGCGCCAGCAGCCAAGAGATGGGGGAGACCCAGTACTTC. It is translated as CASSQEMGETQYF.

CDR3 loop: CASSPGLGQPQHF. The CDR3 bases are TGTGCCAGTAGTCCGGGACTAGGGCAGCCCCAGCATTTT. The chain combines TRBV19 with TRBJ1-5; possibly TRBD1 for D (5 bases). Germline CDR1 is LNHDA and CDR2 is SQIVND (reference sequence). The CDR3 runs 13 residues. The V end lost 5 bases, the J end lost 7 bases, and 12 bases lay between the germline ends.

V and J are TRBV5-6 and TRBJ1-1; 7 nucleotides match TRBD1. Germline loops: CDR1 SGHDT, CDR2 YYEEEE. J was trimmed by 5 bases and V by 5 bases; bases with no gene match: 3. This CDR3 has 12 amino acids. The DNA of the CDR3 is TGTGCCAGCAGACAGGGGAGGACTGAAGCTTTCTTT. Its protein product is CASRQGRTEAFF.